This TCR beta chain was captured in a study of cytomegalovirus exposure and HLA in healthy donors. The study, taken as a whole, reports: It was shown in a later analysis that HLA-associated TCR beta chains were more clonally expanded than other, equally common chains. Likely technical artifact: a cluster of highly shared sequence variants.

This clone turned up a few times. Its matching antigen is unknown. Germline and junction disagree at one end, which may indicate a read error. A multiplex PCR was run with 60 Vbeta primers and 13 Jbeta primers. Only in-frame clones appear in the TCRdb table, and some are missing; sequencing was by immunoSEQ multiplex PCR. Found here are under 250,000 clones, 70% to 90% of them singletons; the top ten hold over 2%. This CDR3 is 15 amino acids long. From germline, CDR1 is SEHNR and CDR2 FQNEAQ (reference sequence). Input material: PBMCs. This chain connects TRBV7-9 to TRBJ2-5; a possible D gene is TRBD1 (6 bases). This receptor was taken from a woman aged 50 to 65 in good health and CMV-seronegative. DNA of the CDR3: TGTTCCAGCAGCTTCCGGACAGAGATGAGGGAGACCCAGTACTTC. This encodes CSSSFRTEMRETQYF.